This T cell receptor (beta chain) was identified during a study of T cells in Graves' hyperthyroidism and ophthalmopathy. Turning to the study itself: Peripheral blood was taken when the disease was first diagnosed, before any treatment began. Study observations and caveats: Peripheral blood also featured most of the thyroid clonotypes expanded above 0.001.

This clonotype was seen repeatedly, ten times or more. Its antigen is unidentified. Researchers amplified the TCR beta CDR3 regions from RNA transcripts. A first-round RT-PCR of the TCR CDR3 used the HTBI primer set. Each CDR3 protein gets one entry after TCRdb re-called the multiplex PCR reads with MiXCR. The data hold fewer than 800,000 distinct CDR3 sequences, with roughly 17% observed a single time. J was trimmed by 4 bases and V by 5 bases; bases with no gene match: 5. This CDR3 is 15 amino acids long. Germline lookup yields CDR1 SGHTA and CDR2 FQGTGA. The hyperthyroidism patients had all been newly diagnosed, and their disease duration was under 2 months. Their ages ranged from 18 to 65 years.

The V and J genes are TRBV7-3 and TRBJ2-3; 11 nucleotides line up with TRBD2. The clonotype originates from a man between 18 and 29 years old with Graves' hyperthyroidism. Source material: blood. CDR3 nucleotides: TGTGCCAGCAGCCCAACTAGCGGGGGAGCAGATACGCAGTATTTT. The encoded protein is CASSPTSGGADTQYF.